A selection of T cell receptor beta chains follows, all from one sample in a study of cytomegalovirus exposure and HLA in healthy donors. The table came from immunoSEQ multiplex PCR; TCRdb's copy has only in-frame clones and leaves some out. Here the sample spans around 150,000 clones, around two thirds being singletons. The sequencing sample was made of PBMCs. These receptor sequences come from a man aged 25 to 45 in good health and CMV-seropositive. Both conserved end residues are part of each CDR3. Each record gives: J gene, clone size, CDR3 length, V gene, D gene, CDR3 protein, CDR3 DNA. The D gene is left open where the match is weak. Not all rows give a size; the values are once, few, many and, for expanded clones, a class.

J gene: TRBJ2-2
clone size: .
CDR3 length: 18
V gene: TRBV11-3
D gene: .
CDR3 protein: CASSPTRGLEINTGELFF
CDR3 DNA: TGTGCCAGCAGCCCGACTCGGGGACTGGAAATAAACACCGGGGAGCTGTTTTTT

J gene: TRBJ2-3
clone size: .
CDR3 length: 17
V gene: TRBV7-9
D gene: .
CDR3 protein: CASSLAGSSPSADTQYF
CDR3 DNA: TGTGCCAGCAGCTTAGCGGGCAGTTCACCTAGCGCAGATACGCAGTATTTT

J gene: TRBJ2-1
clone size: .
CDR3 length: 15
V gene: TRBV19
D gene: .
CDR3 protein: CASSIQSGSYNEQFF
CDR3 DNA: TGTGCCAGTAGTATACAGTCGGGCTCCTACAATGAGCAGTTCTTC

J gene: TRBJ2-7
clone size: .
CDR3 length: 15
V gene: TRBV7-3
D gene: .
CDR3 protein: CASSPGASKAYEQYF
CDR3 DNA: TGTGCCAGCAGCCCAGGGGCTAGCAAAGCCTACGAGCAGTACTTC

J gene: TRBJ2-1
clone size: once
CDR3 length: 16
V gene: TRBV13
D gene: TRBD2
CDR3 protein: CASSLGGLAGTGEQFF
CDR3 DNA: TGTGCCAGCAGCTTAGGGGGACTAGCGGGAACTGGCGAGCAGTTCTTC

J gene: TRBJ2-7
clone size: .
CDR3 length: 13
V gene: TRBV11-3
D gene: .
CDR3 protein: CASSLNRVSEQYF
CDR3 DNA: TGTGCCAGCAGCTTGAACAGGGTAAGCGAGCAGTACTTC

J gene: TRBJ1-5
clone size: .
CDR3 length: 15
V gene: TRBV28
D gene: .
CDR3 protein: CASRSPIQANQPQHF
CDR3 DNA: TGTGCCAGCAGGAGTCCTATTCAAGCCAATCAGCCCCAGCATTTT

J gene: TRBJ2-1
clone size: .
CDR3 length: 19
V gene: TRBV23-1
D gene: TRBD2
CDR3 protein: CASSQSLLAGPAECNEQFF
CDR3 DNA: TGCGCCAGCAGTCAATCGTTACTAGCGGGACCGGCTGAATGCAATGAGCAGTTCTTC

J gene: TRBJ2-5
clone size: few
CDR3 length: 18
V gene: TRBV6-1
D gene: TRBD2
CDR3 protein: CASSDVAGGSGPMETQYF
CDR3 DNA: TGTGCCAGCAGTGATGTAGCGGGAGGATCGGGCCCAATGGAGACCCAGTACTTC

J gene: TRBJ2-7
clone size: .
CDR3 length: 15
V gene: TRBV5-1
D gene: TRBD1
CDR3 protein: CASSPGTGEGEEQYF
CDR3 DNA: TGCGCCAGCAGCCCTGGGACAGGGGAAGGGGAAGAGCAGTACTTC

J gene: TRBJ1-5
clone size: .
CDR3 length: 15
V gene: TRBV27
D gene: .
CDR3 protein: CASRRWGQSNQPQHF
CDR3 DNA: TGTGCCAGCAGGAGGTGGGGACAATCCAATCAGCCCCAGCATTTT

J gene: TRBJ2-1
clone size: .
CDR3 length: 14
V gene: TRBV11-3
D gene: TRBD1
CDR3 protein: CASSPGTDPNEQFF
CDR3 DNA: TGTGCCAGCAGCCCCGGGACAGACCCTAATGAGCAGTTCTTC

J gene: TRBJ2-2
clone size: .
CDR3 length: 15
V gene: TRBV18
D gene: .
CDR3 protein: CASSPVSPGDGELFF
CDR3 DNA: TGTGCCAGCTCACCAGTCAGCCCGGGGGACGGGGAGCTGTTTTTT

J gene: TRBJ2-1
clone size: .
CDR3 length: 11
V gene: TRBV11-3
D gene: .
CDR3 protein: CASSWEGTAIF
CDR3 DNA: TGTGCCAGCAGCTGGGAAGGGACTGCCATCTTC

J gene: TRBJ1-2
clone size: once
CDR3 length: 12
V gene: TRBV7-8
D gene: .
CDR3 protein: CASSLKGNGYTF
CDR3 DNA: TGTGCCAGCAGCTTAAAGGGGAATGGCTACACCTTC

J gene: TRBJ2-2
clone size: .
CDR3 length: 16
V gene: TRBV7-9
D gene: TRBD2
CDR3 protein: CASSLLGTRTSGELFF
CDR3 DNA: TGTGCCAGCAGCTTACTCGGGACTAGAACATCCGGGGAGCTGTTTTTT

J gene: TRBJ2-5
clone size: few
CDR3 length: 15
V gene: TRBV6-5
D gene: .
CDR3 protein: CASSYSRAGQETQYF
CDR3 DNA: TGTGCCAGCAGTTACTCTCGCGCCGGGCAAGAGACCCAGTACTTC

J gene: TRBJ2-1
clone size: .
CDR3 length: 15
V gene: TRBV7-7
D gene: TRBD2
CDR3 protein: CASSLSAGGFDEQFF
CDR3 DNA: TGTGCCAGCAGCTTAAGTGCGGGAGGGTTCGATGAGCAGTTCTTC

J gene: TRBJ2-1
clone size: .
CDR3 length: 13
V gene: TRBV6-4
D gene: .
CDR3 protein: CASSEDTYNEQFF
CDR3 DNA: TGTGCCAGCAGTGAGGACACCTACAATGAGCAGTTCTTC

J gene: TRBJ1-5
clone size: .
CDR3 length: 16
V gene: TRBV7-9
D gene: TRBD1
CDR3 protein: CASSPLFGTGDQPQHF
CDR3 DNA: TGTGCCAGCAGCCCCCTATTTGGGACAGGGGATCAGCCCCAGCATTTT

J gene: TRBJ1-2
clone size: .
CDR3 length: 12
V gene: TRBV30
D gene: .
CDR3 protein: CAWSDPYAEHTF
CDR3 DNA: TGTGCCTGGAGTGACCCTTACGCCGAGCACACCTTC

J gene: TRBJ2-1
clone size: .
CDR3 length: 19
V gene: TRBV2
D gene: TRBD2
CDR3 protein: CASSDPGTSGVGTYNEQFF
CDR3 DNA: TGTGCCAGCAGTGACCCAGGGACTAGCGGGGTGGGAACATACAATGAGCAGTTCTTC

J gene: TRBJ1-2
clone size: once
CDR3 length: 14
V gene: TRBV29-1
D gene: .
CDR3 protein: CSVEDRSDNYGYTF
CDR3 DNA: TGCAGCGTTGAAGATCGGAGCGATAACTATGGCTACACCTTC

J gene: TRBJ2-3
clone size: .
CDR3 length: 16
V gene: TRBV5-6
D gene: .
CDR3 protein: CASSWGTRGLGDTQYF
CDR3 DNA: TGTGCCAGCAGCTGGGGGACCAGGGGCCTCGGTGATACGCAGTATTTT

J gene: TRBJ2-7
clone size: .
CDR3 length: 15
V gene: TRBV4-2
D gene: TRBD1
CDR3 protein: CASSHLDRDSYEQYF
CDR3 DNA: TGTGCCAGCAGCCACCTAGACAGGGACTCCTACGAGCAGTACTTC

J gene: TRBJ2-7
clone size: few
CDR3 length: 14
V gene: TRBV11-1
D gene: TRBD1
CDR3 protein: CASSLWDRGNEQYF
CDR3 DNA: TGTGCCAGCAGCTTATGGGACAGGGGGAACGAGCAGTACTTC

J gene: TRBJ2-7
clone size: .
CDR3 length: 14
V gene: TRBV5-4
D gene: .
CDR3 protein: CASSLDVGAYEQYF
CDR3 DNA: TGTGCCAGCAGCTTGGATGTGGGAGCCTACGAGCAGTACTTC

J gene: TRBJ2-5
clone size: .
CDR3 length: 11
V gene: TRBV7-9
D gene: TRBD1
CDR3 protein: CASSAGQAFYF
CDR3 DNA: TGTGCCAGCAGTGCCGGACAGGCCTTTTACTTC

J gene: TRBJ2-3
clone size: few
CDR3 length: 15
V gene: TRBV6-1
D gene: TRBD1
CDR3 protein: CASSDTGGPTDTQYF
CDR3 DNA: TGTGCCAGCAGTGATACAGGGGGCCCCACAGATACGCAGTATTTT

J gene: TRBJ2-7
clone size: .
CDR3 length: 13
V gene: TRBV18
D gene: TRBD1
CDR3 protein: CASSQGQGREQYF
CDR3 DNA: TGTGCCAGCTCCCAGGGACAGGGACGGGAGCAGTACTTC

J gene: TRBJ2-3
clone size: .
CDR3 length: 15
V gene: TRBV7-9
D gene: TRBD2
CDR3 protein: CASSWLAGVYDTQYF
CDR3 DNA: TGTGCCAGCAGCTGGCTAGCGGGAGTCTACGATACGCAGTATTTT

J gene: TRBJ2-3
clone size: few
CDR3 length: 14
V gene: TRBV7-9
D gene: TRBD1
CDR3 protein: CASSLGQGTDTQYF
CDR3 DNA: TGTGCCAGCAGCTTGGGACAGGGGACAGATACGCAGTATTTT

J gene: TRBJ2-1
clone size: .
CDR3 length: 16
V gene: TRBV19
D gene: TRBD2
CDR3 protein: CASSTLLAGARNEQFF
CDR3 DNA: TGTGCCAGTAGTACTCTTTTAGCGGGAGCCAGGAATGAGCAGTTCTTC